This T cell receptor (beta chain) stems from a study of T cell responses to AZD1222 COVID-19 vaccine. Some clones are missing from TCRdb's copy, which holds only in-frame ones; the method was immunoSEQ multiplex PCR. Altogether around 79,000 clones are present, around 89% being singletons, with the ten largest covering around 19%. Sequenced here: peripheral blood, sampled on day 0 of AZD1222 vaccination. The receptor was derived from an adult in good health.

The CDR3 region has the DNA TGCGCCAGCAGCGGGACAGTTTCCTACGAGCAGTACTTC. It codes for CASSGTVSYEQYF. The rearrangement joins TRBV5-1 to TRBJ2-7; the match to TRBD1 covers 7 bases. Per germline, CDR1 SGHRS and CDR2 YFSETQ. Trimming cost V 4 bases and J 1 base; bases outside gene matches: 2. The CDR3 extends over 13 amino acids.